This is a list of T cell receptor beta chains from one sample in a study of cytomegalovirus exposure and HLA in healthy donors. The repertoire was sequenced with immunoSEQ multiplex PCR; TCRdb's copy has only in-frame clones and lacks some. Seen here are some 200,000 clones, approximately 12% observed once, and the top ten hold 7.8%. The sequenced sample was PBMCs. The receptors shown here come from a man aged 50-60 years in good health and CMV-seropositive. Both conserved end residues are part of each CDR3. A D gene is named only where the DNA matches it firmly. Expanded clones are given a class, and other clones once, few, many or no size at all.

CDR3 DNA: TGTGCCAGCAGCCAAGATTTTCAAAGGCAGGCGAAGTGGTCCCCTTTT
CDR3 protein: CASSQDFQRQAKWSPF
D gene: .
clone size: .
V gene: TRBV14
J gene: TRBJ1-1

CDR3 DNA: TGCAGCGTTGAAGAAAGACTCCCGGGAAACTATGGCTACACCTTC
CDR3 protein: CSVEERLPGNYGYTF
D gene: .
clone size: few
V gene: TRBV29-1
J gene: TRBJ1-2

CDR3 DNA: TGTGCCAGCAGCTTGAGGGTAGCGGGGGATCAAGAGACCCAGTACTTC
CDR3 protein: CASSLRVAGDQETQYF
D gene: TRBD2
clone size: few
V gene: TRBV5-5
J gene: TRBJ2-5

CDR3 DNA: TGCAGCGTCCCCGGCACGGGAGACTACGAGCAGTACTTC
CDR3 protein: CSVPGTGDYEQYF
D gene: .
clone size: few
V gene: TRBV29-1
J gene: TRBJ2-7

CDR3 DNA: TGTGCCAGCAGCCCCCTCCCAGCGTCTAACTATGGCTACACCTTC
CDR3 protein: CASSPLPASNYGYTF
D gene: .
clone size: .
V gene: TRBV7-2
J gene: TRBJ1-2

CDR3 DNA: TGTGCCAGCAGCTTACCACCCTGGGACAGGGGGTTCGCTGAAGCTTTCTTT
CDR3 protein: CASSLPPWDRGFAEAFF
D gene: TRBD1
clone size: few
V gene: TRBV5-6
J gene: TRBJ1-1

CDR3 DNA: TGTGCCAGCAGCGCCCGAGGACTAGCGGGGGGGGAGACCCAGTACTTC
CDR3 protein: CASSARGLAGGETQYF
D gene: TRBD2
clone size: .
V gene: TRBV7-2
J gene: TRBJ2-5

CDR3 DNA: TGTGCCAGCAGCTTTCCCGGGGACACCATATATTTT
CDR3 protein: CASSFPGDTIYF
D gene: .
clone size: .
V gene: TRBV5-4
J gene: TRBJ1-3

CDR3 DNA: TGTGCCAGCAGCGTAAGGCTAGCGGGCGGAGATACGCAGTATTTT
CDR3 protein: CASSVRLAGGDTQYF
D gene: TRBD2
clone size: .
V gene: TRBV9
J gene: TRBJ2-3

CDR3 DNA: TGTGCCAGCAGCCCCCGGACAGGTGGCTACACCTTC
CDR3 protein: CASSPRTGGYTF
D gene: TRBD1
clone size: .
V gene: TRBV7-2
J gene: TRBJ1-2

CDR3 DNA: TGTGCCAGCAGCGTATGGACAGGGGCAGATACGCAGTATTTT
CDR3 protein: CASSVWTGADTQYF
D gene: TRBD1
clone size: .
V gene: TRBV9
J gene: TRBJ2-3

CDR3 DNA: TGTGCCAGCAGTCCTACAGGGGCTGGGGCCAACGTCCTGACTTTC
CDR3 protein: CASSPTGAGANVLTF
D gene: TRBD1
clone size: .
V gene: TRBV6-6
J gene: TRBJ2-6

CDR3 DNA: TGTGCCAGCAGCCCGGGACAGGGAGCACCTGGCTACACCTTC
CDR3 protein: CASSPGQGAPGYTF
D gene: TRBD1
clone size: .
V gene: TRBV5-6
J gene: TRBJ1-2

CDR3 DNA: TGTGCCAGCAGTTACGTACTGGAGACCCAGTACTTC
CDR3 protein: CASSYVLETQYF
D gene: .
clone size: few
V gene: TRBV6-6
J gene: TRBJ2-5

CDR3 DNA: TGTGCCAGCAGCTTAGGGACAGTGACCGAAAAACTGTTTTTT
CDR3 protein: CASSLGTVTEKLFF
D gene: .
clone size: .
V gene: TRBV7-2
J gene: TRBJ1-4

CDR3 DNA: TGTGCCAGCAGCGGCGGGACAGGACTTAATTCCCCCCTCCACTTT
CDR3 protein: CASSGGTGLNSPLHF
D gene: TRBD1
clone size: .
V gene: TRBV9
J gene: TRBJ1-6

CDR3 DNA: TGTGCCAGCTCACCCCTGGGACTAGCGGTGGACACCGGGGAGCTGTTTTTT
CDR3 protein: CASSPLGLAVDTGELFF
D gene: TRBD2
clone size: .
V gene: TRBV18
J gene: TRBJ2-2

CDR3 DNA: TGTGCCAGCAGCGCCGGACTAGCGGGGCACACCGGGGAGCTGTTTTTT
CDR3 protein: CASSAGLAGHTGELFF
D gene: TRBD2
clone size: few
V gene: TRBV9
J gene: TRBJ2-2

CDR3 DNA: TGCGCCAGCAGTGAGCGGGGTTCGGTGGATGAGCAGTTCTTC
CDR3 protein: CASSERGSVDEQFF
D gene: .
clone size: .
V gene: TRBV10-2
J gene: TRBJ2-1

CDR3 DNA: TGTGCCTGGACTACCGGGACAGCTTACGAGCAGTACTTC
CDR3 protein: CAWTTGTAYEQYF
D gene: TRBD1
clone size: few
V gene: TRBV30
J gene: TRBJ2-7

CDR3 DNA: TGTGCCAGCAGAAGACAGGGGTCCAATACGCAGTATTTT
CDR3 protein: CASRRQGSNTQYF
D gene: TRBD1
clone size: few
V gene: TRBV6-5
J gene: TRBJ2-3

CDR3 DNA: TGTGCCAGCAGCTTAGCCGGCAAGGGGATTGGCTACACCTTC
CDR3 protein: CASSLAGKGIGYTF
D gene: .
clone size: few
V gene: TRBV7-9
J gene: TRBJ1-2

CDR3 DNA: TGTGCCAGTAGTCCCCCCCGGGGCAGGGGCCCTAATGAAAAACTGTTTTTT
CDR3 protein: CASSPPRGRGPNEKLFF
D gene: .
clone size: few
V gene: TRBV19
J gene: TRBJ1-4

CDR3 DNA: TGTGCCAGCAGTGAAATGGGACCGGTGGGGGACTGGGGTTACAATGAGCAGTTCTTC
CDR3 protein: CASSEMGPVGDWGYNEQFF
D gene: .
clone size: .
V gene: TRBV6-1
J gene: TRBJ2-1

CDR3 DNA: TGCGCCAGCAGTGAACCGGGGAGTCAGCCCCAGCATTTT
CDR3 protein: CASSEPGSQPQHF
D gene: .
clone size: .
V gene: TRBV10-2
J gene: TRBJ1-5

CDR3 DNA: TGCGCCAGCAGCTTGGGACAGCCGAACACTGAAGCTTTCTTT
CDR3 protein: CASSLGQPNTEAFF
D gene: .
clone size: few
V gene: TRBV5-1
J gene: TRBJ1-1

CDR3 DNA: TGTGCCAGCAGACCCCCTCCGCCCCGGGGGACCCAGTACTTC
CDR3 protein: CASRPPPPRGTQYF
D gene: .
clone size: few
V gene: TRBV28
J gene: TRBJ2-5

CDR3 DNA: TGTGTCAGCGCAGAGTATCAGGGCAGCAATAATTCACCCCTCCACTTT
CDR3 protein: CVSAEYQGSNNSPLHF
D gene: .
clone size: few
V gene: TRBV18
J gene: TRBJ1-6

CDR3 DNA: TGTGCCAGCAGTCATTCCGACAGCTACGGTCGTGCGGAGCAGTACTTC
CDR3 protein: CASSHSDSYGRAEQYF
D gene: .
clone size: .
V gene: TRBV6-6
J gene: TRBJ2-7

CDR3 DNA: TGTGCCAGCAGCTCCGCAAACAGGGGGCGAAACACTGAAGCTTTCTTT
CDR3 protein: CASSSANRGRNTEAFF
D gene: TRBD1
clone size: few
V gene: TRBV7-2
J gene: TRBJ1-1

CDR3 DNA: TGTGCCAGCTCCGTAGACAGGGGAAGCTCACCCCTCCACTTT
CDR3 protein: CASSVDRGSSPLHF
D gene: TRBD1
clone size: .
V gene: TRBV2
J gene: TRBJ1-6

CDR3 DNA: TGTGCCAGCAGCTCACTGAACGCCGGGACTCCCTATGGCTACACCTTC
CDR3 protein: CASSSLNAGTPYGYTF
D gene: .
clone size: few
V gene: TRBV13
J gene: TRBJ1-2

CDR3 DNA: TGTGCTAGCGGTTTGGCAGTTGAGACCCAGTACTTC
CDR3 protein: CASGLAVETQYF
D gene: .
clone size: .
V gene: TRBV12-5
J gene: TRBJ2-5

CDR3 DNA: TGCGCCAGCAGCACACAGGAGAACACCGGGGAGCTGTTTTTT
CDR3 protein: CASSTQENTGELFF
D gene: .
clone size: .
V gene: TRBV5-1
J gene: TRBJ2-2

CDR3 DNA: TGTGCCAGCAGTCGGGACATCTGGAGCTCCTACGAGCAGTACTTC
CDR3 protein: CASSRDIWSSYEQYF
D gene: .
clone size: few
V gene: TRBV5-4
J gene: TRBJ2-7

CDR3 DNA: TGTGCCAGCAGTCCGCAGGGGGATAATTCACCCCTCCACTTT
CDR3 protein: CASSPQGDNSPLHF
D gene: TRBD1
clone size: .
V gene: TRBV6-6
J gene: TRBJ1-6

CDR3 DNA: TGTGCCAGCAGTGACCGAGGACAGGGAGAGGGCTACACCTTC
CDR3 protein: CASSDRGQGEGYTF
D gene: TRBD1
clone size: .
V gene: TRBV2
J gene: TRBJ1-2

CDR3 DNA: TGTGCCAGCAGCCAAGAGGGGCCCTCTGGAAACGCCATATATTTT
CDR3 protein: CASSQEGPSGNAIYF
D gene: .
clone size: once
V gene: TRBV4-2
J gene: TRBJ1-3

CDR3 DNA: TGTGCCAGCAGCTTCGCAGTAGGGACAGCAGATAATTCACCCCTCCACTTT
CDR3 protein: CASSFAVGTADNSPLHF
D gene: TRBD1
clone size: few
V gene: TRBV7-9
J gene: TRBJ1-6

CDR3 DNA: TGTGCCAGCAGCTTAGGGGACAGGGGAGCAGATACGCAGTATTTT
CDR3 protein: CASSLGDRGADTQYF
D gene: TRBD1
clone size: few
V gene: TRBV11-3
J gene: TRBJ2-3

CDR3 DNA: TGTGCCAGCAGCCAGAGTAGGGGCAGGAGAGAAGAGACCCAGTACTTC
CDR3 protein: CASSQSRGRREETQYF
D gene: .
clone size: .
V gene: TRBV7-8
J gene: TRBJ2-5

CDR3 DNA: TGTGCCAGCAAAATTCCAGTTAACTATGGCTACACCTTC
CDR3 protein: CASKIPVNYGYTF
D gene: .
clone size: .
V gene: TRBV28
J gene: TRBJ1-2

CDR3 DNA: TGTGCCAGCAGCGTAGTGAGCCTAGCTTTGTCGGAGGAGCAGTTCTTC
CDR3 protein: CASSVVSLALSEEQFF
D gene: .
clone size: .
V gene: TRBV9
J gene: TRBJ2-1

CDR3 DNA: TGTGCCAGCAGCTCCTTTTGGGGGGACTCCTACAATGAGCAGTTCTTC
CDR3 protein: CASSSFWGDSYNEQFF
D gene: .
clone size: few
V gene: TRBV9
J gene: TRBJ2-1

CDR3 DNA: TGTGCCAGCAGCTGGGGACAGGGAAGCACTGAAGCTTTCTTT
CDR3 protein: CASSWGQGSTEAFF
D gene: TRBD1
clone size: .
V gene: TRBV5-5
J gene: TRBJ1-1

CDR3 DNA: TGTGCCAGCAGCCTCAGGCGGGGGGCCTACGAGCAGTACTTC
CDR3 protein: CASSLRRGAYEQYF
D gene: TRBD2
clone size: .
V gene: TRBV14
J gene: TRBJ2-7

CDR3 DNA: TGTGCCAGTAGTATAGCGGGGACACTAAACACTGAAGCTTTCTTT
CDR3 protein: CASSIAGTLNTEAFF
D gene: .
clone size: few
V gene: TRBV19
J gene: TRBJ1-1

CDR3 DNA: TGTGCCAGCAGTTTAATCTCGGTGGACAGATATTCACCCCTCCACTTT
CDR3 protein: CASSLISVDRYSPLHF
D gene: .
clone size: .
V gene: TRBV28
J gene: TRBJ1-6

CDR3 DNA: TGTGCCAGCAGCGCCGGCGGACAGGGGAATTCACCCCTCCACTTT
CDR3 protein: CASSAGGQGNSPLHF
D gene: TRBD1
clone size: few
V gene: TRBV9
J gene: TRBJ1-6

CDR3 DNA: TGTGCCAGCAGCTACCCGACAGGGGGCTATAATTCACCCCTCCACTTT
CDR3 protein: CASSYPTGGYNSPLHF
D gene: TRBD1
clone size: .
V gene: TRBV7-2
J gene: TRBJ1-6

CDR3 DNA: TGTGCCACCAGCAGCGACTTGGAGTTGCCCAGAGGGCAGCCCCAGCATTTT
CDR3 protein: CATSSDLELPRGQPQHF
D gene: .
clone size: .
V gene: TRBV15
J gene: TRBJ1-5

CDR3 DNA: TGCGCCAGCAGCTTGGACGCAGGGGGCTCTGGCTACACCTTC
CDR3 protein: CASSLDAGGSGYTF
D gene: TRBD1
clone size: .
V gene: TRBV5-1
J gene: TRBJ1-2